The 21 T cell receptor beta chains in this list originate from one sample, sequenced in a study of blood T cells in healthy people across ages. A second PCR of 7 to 11 cycles used a sample-barcoded 5' primer and a J-beta primer mix. From the 5' RACE reads, TCRdb called clonotypes with MiXCR, one entry per CDR3 protein. The sample shows about 500,000 distinct CDR3 sequences, under 30% of them seen only once. This sample was shared with a second study, whose subject was T cells of mothers and their children.

Sequenced sample: blood. These receptors were obtained from a boy between 10 and 17 years old in good health.

Concerning this clonotype itself: The junction and the germline gene differ at one end; a read error may be behind it. The chain links TRBV2 to TRBJ2-1, with D perhaps matching TRBD1 (6 bases). The CDR3 spans 15 residues. The germline V gene has CDR1 SNHLY and CDR2 FYNNEI. The chain's CDR3 is CASAPRGFSNNEQFF. CDR3 DNA sequence: TGTGCCAGCGCACCCAGGGGTTTCTCCAACAATGAGCAGTTCTTC.

This clonotype has ten or more counts. V is TRBV5-6 and J is TRBJ2-4; D not certain. Per germline, CDR1 SGHDT and CDR2 YYEEEE. V was trimmed by 0 bases and J by 0 bases, leaving 7 bases between them. This CDR3 is 15 amino acids long. CDR3 nucleotide sequence: TGTGCCAGCAGCTTGGCCGACTTAGCCAAAAACATTCAGTACTTC. Protein product: CASSLADLAKNIQYF.

The J gene is TRBJ1-2, the V gene TRBV2; D is undetermined. CDR3 length equals 12 residues. V lost 6 bases and J 6 bases, leaving 11 bases between the germline ends. Germline CDR1 is SNHLY and CDR2 is FYNNEI. The CDR3 sequence is CASRIDGHGYTF. CDR3 nucleotide sequence: TGTGCCAGCAGGATCGACGGACATGGCTACACCTTC.

The V and J genes are TRBV29-1 and TRBJ2-3, with D unresolved. Germline V lookup: CDR1 SQVTM, CDR2 ANQGSEA. V was clipped by 4 bases and J by 3 bases, with 8 bases between them. The CDR3 contains 12 residues. The CDR3 DNA reads as TGCAGCGTTGTCGTTACAACAGATACGCAGTATTTT. This sequence encodes CSVVVTTDTQYF.

V usage is TRBV6-5 and J usage is TRBJ1-2; D might be TRBD1 (5 bases). Germline assignment: CDR1 MNHEY and CDR2 SVGAGI. This CDR3 region has 14 residues. Trimming shortened V by 0 bases and J by 7 bases, and 12 bases separated the two germline ends. CDR3 nucleotides: TGTGCCAGCAGTTACTCGGGGGTTTCTGGTGGCTACACCTTC. This codes for CASSYSGVSGGYTF.

Only a few counts were recorded for this clonotype. CDR3 nucleotide sequence: TGTGCCAGCAGCTTAAGACGGCTAGCGGGGGGGTTCGCTTACGAGCAGTACTTC. Translation gives CASSLRRLAGGFAYEQYF. The rearrangement links TRBV7-2 to TRBJ2-7; 12 nucleotides agree with TRBD2. This CDR3 is built from 18 residues. Germline CDR1 reads SGHTA; CDR2 reads FQGNSA. Trimming took 2 bases from V and 4 from J; bases not matched to a gene: 12.

The J gene is TRBJ2-5, the V gene TRBV7-2; D is tentatively TRBD1 or TRBD2 (5 bases each). Germline CDR1 reads SGHTA; CDR2 reads FQGNSA. The CDR3 is 15 amino acids. The V and J ends lost 6 bases and 5 bases respectively, with 19 bases between them. CDR3 bases: TGTGCCAGCAGTTGGGGCCTGGTCAGAGGGGAGACCCAGTACTTC. This translates into CASSWGLVRGETQYF.

The CDR3 DNA is TGTGCCAGCAGCTCCACAGGGCTTAACACCGGGGAGCTGTTTTTT. It codes for CASSSTGLNTGELFF. The chain combines TRBV7-9 with TRBJ2-2; a possible D gene is TRBD1 (6 bases). Trimming cost V 4 bases and J 2 bases, with 11 bases left between them. Per the germline V gene, CDR1 is SEHNR and CDR2 is FQNEAQ (reference sequence). The CDR3 runs to 15 residues.

V usage is TRBV7-9 and J usage is TRBJ1-1, with D unresolved. The CDR3 has 14 amino acids. Per germline, CDR1 SEHNR and CDR2 FQNEAQ (reference sequence). V gave up 2 bases and J gave up 1 base, with 8 bases separating them. The CDR3: CASSLTAGNTEAFF. CDR3 nucleotide sequence: TGTGCCAGCAGCTTAACGGCAGGGAACACTGAAGCTTTCTTT. The variable domain in full, with the rest retrieved from reference TRBV7-9 and TRBJ1-1, is DTGVSQNPRHKITKRGQNVTFRCDPISEHNRLYWYRQTLGQGPEFLTYFQNEAQLEKSRLLSDRFSAERPKGSFSTLEIQRTEQGDSAMYLCASSLTAGNTEAFFGQGTRLTVV.

The sample holds many counts of this clonotype. The chain uses TRBV7-8 and TRBJ2-1; TRBD2 aligns across 8 bases. The length of the CDR3 is 15 residues. V lost 1 base to trimming and J lost 2 bases; unmatched junction nucleotides: 1. Germline CDR1 and CDR2: SGHVS and FQNEAQ. In nucleotides, the CDR3 is TGTGCCAGCAGCTTAGACGGGGGGGCCTACAATGAGCAGTTCTTC. It translates to CASSLDGGAYNEQFF.

V is TRBV3-1 and J is TRBJ1-1; D might be TRBD1 (6 bases). The CDR3 is 16 residues long. The V gene lost 1 base and the J gene lost 0 bases, with 12 bases spanning the gap. Germline CDR1 LGHDT, CDR2 YNNKEL (reference sequence). In nucleotides, the CDR3 is TGTGCCAGCAGCCAAGGGGCAGGGGTCATGAACACTGAAGCTTTCTTT. This codes for CASSQGAGVMNTEAFF.

The table lists this clonotype with a few counts. The V call is TRBV5-1, the J call TRBJ2-1, with 10 positions matching TRBD2. The CDR3 sequence is 16 residues long. Germline CDR1 is SGHRS and CDR2 is YFSETQ. The V and J ends lost 4 bases and 5 bases, in that order; junction bases with no gene match: 9. CDR3 nucleotide sequence: TGCGCCAGCAGCCTCATCGGGACTAGCGACGACAATGAGCAGTTCTTC. Amino acids: CASSLIGTSDDNEQFF.

The V and J genes are TRBV28 and TRBJ2-5; D possibly uses TRBD1 or TRBD2 (5 bases each). Judging by the DNA end, TRBJ2-1 fits better; the J call may be wrong. Germline CDR1 MDHEN, CDR2 SYDVKM. The CDR3 covers 17 residues. In DNA, the CDR3 is TGTGCCAGCCCTCCCCCCCAGGGACCAGCTATCTACAATGAGCAGTTCTTC. Translating it yields CASPPPQGPAIYNEQFF.

V and J are TRBV21-1 and TRBJ2-5; the D call of TRBD1 is as the table states it, not checked on the DNA. TRBV21-1 is shown as a pseudogene. The CDR3 sequence is 15 residues long. The CDR3 reads CASSSRDTRQKTQYF. The CDR3 DNA sequence: TGTGCCAGCAGCTCCCGGGACACTCGACAAAAGACCCAGTACTTC.

CDR3 loop: CASRQGQGPSYEQYF. CDR3 nucleotides: TGTGCCAGCAGACAGGGACAGGGCCCCTCCTACGAGCAGTACTTC. The chain joins TRBV12-3 or TRBV12-4 to TRBJ2-7; 9 positions agree with TRBD1. Trimming took 6 bases from V and 0 from J; bases not matched to a gene: 6. The CDR3 covers 15 residues.

The table lists this clonotype with a few counts. The chain employs TRBV15 and TRBJ2-7, with a weak D call TRBD1 (5 bases). V lost 5 bases to trimming and J lost 3 bases, with 8 bases between them. This CDR3 is built from 12 residues. The germline CDR1 and CDR2 sequences are LNHNV and YYDKDF (reference sequence). CDR3 coding DNA: TGTGCCACCAGCCCCACAGGCTACGAGCAGTACTTC. Translation: CATSPTGYEQYF.

This clonotype appeared a few times. This sequence joins TRBV10-3 and TRBJ1-5, with no clear D. CDR3 length: 16 amino acids. Trimming removed 2 bases at V and 9 bases at J, with 20 bases between. The germline gives CDR1 ENHRY, CDR2 SYGVKD. In nucleotides, the CDR3 is TGTGCCATCAGTGAGGAAATACGAGAGTGGGATCCGCCCCAGCATTTT. This translates into CAISEEIREWDPPQHF.

The genes are TRBV28 and TRBJ1-2, with 7 bases lining up with TRBD1. This CDR3 is 15 amino acids long. J was trimmed by 4 bases and V by 4 bases; bases with no gene match: 9. Germline-derived CDR1 and CDR2 are MDHEN and SYDVKM. The CDR3 DNA sequence: TGTGCCAGCAGTTGGGGACAGTCCGGAGCCTATGGCTACACCTTC. As protein: CASSWGQSGAYGYTF.

This clonotype occurred a few times. V usage is TRBV28 and J usage is TRBJ1-1; D may be TRBD1 (6 bases). This CDR3 is 16 amino acids long. Germline V gene sequence: CDR1 MDHEN, CDR2 SYDVKM. V was cut by 3 bases and J by 5 bases, with 19 bases left in between. This CDR3 is CASSFGIQGLRTEAFF. The CDR3 DNA follows: TGTGCCAGCAGTTTCGGGATTCAGGGGCTACGGACTGAAGCTTTCTTT.

This rearrangement joins TRBV3-1 to TRBJ2-3, with TRBD2 as a possible D gene (5 bases). Trimming cost V 4 bases and J 3 bases, with 26 bases left between them. This CDR3 region has 19 residues. Germline assignment: CDR1 LGHDT and CDR2 YNNKEL (reference sequence). In nucleotides, the CDR3 is TGTGCCAGCAGCCCGACTGGGAGATCGCTTTCATTCGGAACAGATACGCAGTATTTT. It is translated as CASSPTGRSLSFGTDTQYF.

The chain employs TRBV12-3 or TRBV12-4 and TRBJ2-1, with 9 bases matching TRBD2. V dropped 3 bases and J dropped 4; count of bases not matched to a gene: 7. This CDR3 has 16 residues. DNA for the CDR3: TGTGCCAGCAGTTTGTGGCGGGAGGGCCTTTACAATGAGCAGTTCTTC. Encoded protein: CASSLWREGLYNEQFF.